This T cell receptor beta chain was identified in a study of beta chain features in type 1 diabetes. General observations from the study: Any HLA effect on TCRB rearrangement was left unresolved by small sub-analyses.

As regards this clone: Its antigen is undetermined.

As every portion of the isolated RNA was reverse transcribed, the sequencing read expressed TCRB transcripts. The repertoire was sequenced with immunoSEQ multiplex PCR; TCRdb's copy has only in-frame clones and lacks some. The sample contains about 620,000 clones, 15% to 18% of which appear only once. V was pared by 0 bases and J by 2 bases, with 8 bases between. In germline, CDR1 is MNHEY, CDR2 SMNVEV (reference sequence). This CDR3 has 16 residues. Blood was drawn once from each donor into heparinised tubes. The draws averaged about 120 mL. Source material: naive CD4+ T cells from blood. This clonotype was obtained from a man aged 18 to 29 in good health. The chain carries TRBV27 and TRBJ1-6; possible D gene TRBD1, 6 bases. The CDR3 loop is CASSLSRGTYNSPLHF. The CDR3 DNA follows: TGTGCCAGCAGTTTATCCAGGGGCACCTATAATTCACCCCTCCACTTT.